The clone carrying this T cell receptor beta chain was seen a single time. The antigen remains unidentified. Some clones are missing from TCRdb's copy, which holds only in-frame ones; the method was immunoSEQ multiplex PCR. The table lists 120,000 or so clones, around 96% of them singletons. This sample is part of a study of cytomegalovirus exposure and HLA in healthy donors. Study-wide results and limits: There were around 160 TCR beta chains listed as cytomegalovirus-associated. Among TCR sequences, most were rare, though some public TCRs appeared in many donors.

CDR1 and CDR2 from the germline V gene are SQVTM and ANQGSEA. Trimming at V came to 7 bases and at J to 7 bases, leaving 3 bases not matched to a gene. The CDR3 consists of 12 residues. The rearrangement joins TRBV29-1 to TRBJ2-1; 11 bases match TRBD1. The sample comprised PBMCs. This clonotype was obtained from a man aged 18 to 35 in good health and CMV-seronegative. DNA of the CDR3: TGCAGCGCCCGGGACAGGGGGAATGAGCAGTTCTTC. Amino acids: CSARDRGNEQFF.